This TCR beta chain was observed in a study of OX40 agonist ivuxolimab in advanced cancers. Study information: Patients received the agonistic anti-OX40 (CD134) antibody ivuxolimab. Dose-escalation cases comprised hepatocellular carcinoma, melanoma, renal cell or head and neck cancer. Partial responses, seen in three patients, involved one hepatocellular carcinoma and two cutaneous melanomas.

Of note for this clone: As yet, its antigen is unknown.

Using immunoSEQ multiplex PCR, the repertoire was profiled, and TCRdb retains in-frame clones only, with some absent. The sample yields about 68,000 clones, 85% to 90% seen once. Germline CDR1 reads ENHRY; CDR2 reads SYGVKD. V shed 7 bases and J shed 2 bases, with 11 bases lying between them. There are 13 residues in the CDR3. General study points: Mean expanded clone counts were higher in CD8+ than CD4+ T cells.

This TCR was sampled from an adult with an advanced solid tumor such as melanoma, head and neck, liver or kidney cancer. This material consisted of CD4+ or CD8+ T cells sorted from blood, taken in a trial of the OX40 agonist ivuxolimab. The chain couples TRBV10-3 to TRBJ1-2; D ambiguous. The chain's CDR3 is CAITATENYGYTF. The CDR3 bases are TGTGCCATCACAGCGACCGAGAACTATGGCTACACCTTC.